These 31 T cell receptor beta chains originate from one sample sequenced in a study of CD8+CD57+ T cells in acquired aplastic anemia (dated by TCRdb to between 2018 and 2020). The data were produced on an Illumina HiSeq 2000. Genomic DNA was used as template for profiling of TCR beta VDJ combinations and CDR3 sequences. TCRdb reanalyzed the raw reads on its own, using fastp at Q25 for trimming and MiXCR for clone calling, and kept in-frame beta chains. Every distinct CDR3 protein forms one entry, paired with its most common genes and DNA. This sample comprises 150,000 to 200,000 distinct CDR3 sequences, about 64% of them detected only once. Under 50% of the sample is taken by the ten largest. The sequencing sample was made of sorted CD4+, CD8+, or CD8+CD57+ T cells (not recorded which) from PBMCs. The receptors here all came from a human donor in good health.

The V gene is TRBV29-1, the J gene TRBJ1-1; possibly TRBD1 for D (6 bases). Germline values: CDR1 SQVTM, CDR2 ANQGSEA. This CDR3 has 14 residues. V shed 4 bases and J shed 6 bases, with 18 bases lying between them. As DNA, the CDR3 is TGCAGCGTTGTGAGAAGGGGGGGAAGTCCTGAAGCTTTCTTT. Protein: CSVVRRGGSPEAFF. The full variable domain, with the rest looked up from reference TRBV29-1 and TRBJ1-1, is SAVISQKPSRDICQRGTSLTIQCQVDSQVTMMFWYRQQPGQSLTLIATANQGSEATYESGFVIDKFPISRPNLTFSTLTVSNMSPEDSSIYLCSVVRRGGSPEAFFGQGTRLTVV.

This clonotype was observed a single time. The chain recombines TRBV25-1 with TRBJ2-7, with no clear D. V lost 2 bases, J lost 6 bases, and 14 bases lay in between. The CDR3 spans 14 residues. Germline CDR1 reads MGHDK; CDR2 reads SYGVNS. The CDR3 sequence is CASSELGNPSEQYF. Here the CDR3 DNA reads TGTGCCAGCAGTGAACTCGGCAATCCGTCCGAGCAGTACTTC.

The chain uses TRBV20-1 and TRBJ2-5, with 9 positions matching TRBD2. Germline trimming cut 1 base from V and 5 bases from J; bases unmatched to any gene: 14. The germline V gene encodes CDR1 DFQATT and CDR2 SNEGSKA (reference sequence). There are 17 residues in the CDR3. CDR3 amino acids: CSARAERGVAGAETQYF. DNA of the CDR3: TGCAGTGCTAGAGCAGAGCGTGGGGTAGCGGGGGCGGAGACCCAGTACTTC.

There are many counts of this clonotype. A much larger clone differs by one base, so this may be a read error. V usage is TRBV5-1 and J usage is TRBJ2-7; D unresolved. Trimming cost V 0 bases and J 3 bases, with 1 base left between them. The germline V gene encodes CDR1 SGHRS and CDR2 YFSETQ. CDR3 length: 11 residues. CDR3 loop: CASSLDYEQYF. CDR3 DNA sequence: TGCGCCAGCAGCTTGGACTACGAGCAGTACTTC.

This chain links TRBV2 with TRBJ1-6; 11 nucleotides align to TRBD1. V gave up 2 bases and J gave up 14 bases; unmatched junction bases: 2. This CDR3 is built from 13 residues. Germline lookup yields CDR1 SNHLY and CDR2 FYNNEI. CDR3 region: CASSEWDRGSLHF. As DNA, the CDR3 is TGTGCCAGCAGTGAATGGGACAGGGGGTCCCTCCACTTT.

The rearrangement uses TRBV20-1 and TRBJ2-5, with D uncertain. Per germline, CDR1 DFQATT and CDR2 SNEGSKA (reference sequence). The CDR3 spans 11 residues. Between the trimmed V and J ends, which lost 0 bases and 4 bases, there was a span of 3 bases. The CDR3 here is CSARDRETQYF. In DNA, the CDR3 is TGCAGTGCTAGAGATCGAGAGACCCAGTACTTC.

The chain employs TRBV10-3 and TRBJ2-2, with a weak D call TRBD2 (5 bases). Trimming pared 6 bases from V and 0 bases from J, leaving 14 bases between. Germline V gene data show CDR1 as ENHRY and CDR2 as SYGVKD. This CDR3 contains 16 residues. The CDR3 protein is CAIRSGTDANTGELFF. CDR3 coding DNA: TGTGCCATCAGATCGGGAACGGACGCGAACACCGGGGAGCTGTTTTTT.

The V call is TRBV2, the J call TRBJ2-5; D tentatively fits TRBD1 or TRBD2 (5 bases each). Per germline, CDR1 SNHLY and CDR2 FYNNEI. The germline V and J ends were trimmed by 6 bases and 1 base, with 15 bases remaining between them. This CDR3 is 15 amino acids long. CDR3 protein: CASSHRDGFQETQYF. CDR3 DNA sequence: TGTGCCAGCAGCCACCGGGACGGATTCCAAGAGACCCAGTACTTC.

This chain joins TRBV15 and TRBJ1-4; the D is unclear. The CDR3 extends over 16 amino acids. Trimming took off 10 bases at V and 0 bases at J, with 18 bases between the two ends. Germline V gene data show CDR1 as LNHNV and CDR2 as YYDKDF (reference sequence). In DNA form, the CDR3 reads TGTGCCATCCCGCTGGGGTCCCTTGCAACTAATGAAAAACTGTTTTTT. Its translation is CAIPLGSLATNEKLFF.

The rearrangement uses TRBV29-1 and TRBJ2-5, with D perhaps TRBD2 (6 bases). The CDR3 is 14 residues long. Germline assignment: CDR1 SQVTM and CDR2 ANQGSEA. Trimming took 7 bases from V and 4 from J, leaving 19 bases between them. The CDR3 nucleotides read TGCAGCGCGGGCATCCGGGGGATAGGAGAGACCCAGTACTTC. Protein product: CSAGIRGIGETQYF.

This clonotype was seen only once. The V and J genes are TRBV5-1 and TRBJ2-2; TRBD1 might be the D (5 bases). The germline gives CDR1 SGHRS, CDR2 YFSETQ. The V end was cut by 3 bases, the J end by 4 bases, with 7 bases between. There are 13 residues in the CDR3. In nucleotides, the CDR3 is TGCGCCAGCAGCTCAGACAGCACCGGGGAGCTGTTTTTT. Translated, it gives CASSSDSTGELFF.

This clonotype was counted ten times or more. This chain uses TRBV12-3 or TRBV12-4 with TRBJ2-1; D not resolved. Deletions cut 3 bases from V and 5 bases from J, with 14 bases between. The CDR3 totals 15 residues. The CDR3 DNA is TGTGCCAGCAGTTTCGTCAAGCCCTACAACAATGAGCAGTTCTTC. Encoded protein: CASSFVKPYNNEQFF.

This clonotype was counted many times. The chain carries TRBV20-1 and TRBJ1-1; D is undetermined. Trimming cost V 1 base and J 7 bases, with 10 bases left between them. This CDR3 spans 12 amino acids. Germline CDR1 reads DFQATT; CDR2 reads SNEGSKA (reference sequence). The CDR3 bases are TGCAGTGCTAGAGGGGCCGGGTTTGAAGCTTTCTTT. Its protein product is CSARGAGFEAFF.

In the case of this clonotype: Germline and junction disagree at one end, which may indicate a read error. The J gene is TRBJ2-1, the V gene TRBV5-5, with 7 positions matching TRBD1. The CDR3 has 14 amino acids. Germline lookup yields CDR1 SGHKS and CDR2 YYEKEE (reference sequence). As DNA, the CDR3 is TGCGCCAGCTCCTGGGACAGCATTTACAATGAGCAGTTCTTC. Translated, it gives CASSWDSIYNEQFF.

The CDR3 region is CSARGVGANTDTQYF. The DNA of the CDR3 is TGCAGTGCTAGAGGAGTGGGGGCGAACACAGATACGCAGTATTTT. V usage is TRBV20-1 and J usage is TRBJ2-3; D is possibly TRBD1 (6 bases). The germline V gene has CDR1 DFQATT and CDR2 SNEGSKA (reference sequence). The CDR3 totals 15 residues. V lost 1 base and J lost 2, with 13 bases in between.

Regarding this clonotype: The CDR3 carries no conserved terminal phenylalanine or tryptophan, so it likely arises from a read error. This chain links TRBV5-4 with TRBJ2-7; TRBD2 aligns across 9 bases. The V gene end was trimmed by 4 bases and the J gene end by 1 base; junction bases not matched to a gene: 9. This CDR3 comprises 16 residues. Germline values: CDR1 SGHNT, CDR2 YYREEE (reference sequence). The CDR3 DNA reads as TGTGCCAGCAGCCTGGGACTAGCATCCGGGTCCTACGAGCAGTACCTC. Translating it yields CASSLGLASGSYEQYL.

A remark on this clonotype: At one boundary the junction diverges from the germline segment, which might be a read error. The rearrangement links TRBV7-8 to TRBJ2-7; D tentatively fits TRBD1 or TRBD2 (5 bases each). CDR1 and CDR2 from the germline V gene are SGHVS and FQNEAQ. There are 13 residues in the CDR3. CDR3 sequence reads: CASSPGAVGERFF. CDR3 nucleotide sequence: TGTGCCAGCAGCCCCGGGGCGGTTGGGGAGCGGTTCTTC.

This chain connects TRBV24-1 to TRBJ2-6; TRBD1 might be the D (5 bases). Deletions cut 5 bases from V and 0 bases from J, with 10 bases between. Germline V gene lookup returns CDR1 KGHDR and CDR2 SFDVKD. The CDR3 runs to 16 residues. The CDR3 here is CATSADSRSGANVLTF. CDR3 sequence (DNA): TGTGCCACCAGTGCCGACAGCCGCTCTGGGGCCAACGTCCTGACTTTC.

The chain is built from TRBV5-1 and TRBJ2-3; TRBD2 is a possible D gene (5 bases). The CDR3 loop spans 16 amino acids. Trimming left V 5 bases short and J 0 bases short, with 16 bases between. Germline values: CDR1 SGHRS, CDR2 YFSETQ. The CDR3: CASRTYGEPSTDTQYF. The CDR3 nucleotides are TGCGCCAGCAGAACGTACGGGGAACCTAGCACAGATACGCAGTATTTT.

This clonotype occurred many times. This rearrangement joins TRBV12-3 or TRBV12-4 to TRBJ2-1; D remains unclear. CDR3 size: 12 residues. Between the trimmed V and J ends, which lost 6 bases and 12 bases, there was a span of 15 bases. The DNA of the CDR3 is TGTGCCAGCAGCAGATATCAGGTCGGGCAGTTCTTC. Translation gives CASSRYQVGQFF.

The table lists this clonotype with many counts. A much bigger clone sits one base away, suggesting this may be a read error. V gene TRBV20-1 combines with J gene TRBJ1-1; the D gene is possibly TRBD1 (6 bases). This CDR3 is 13 amino acids long. Germline-derived CDR1 and CDR2 are DFQATT and SNEGSKA (reference sequence). Trimming removed 3 bases from V and 6 bases from J, with 14 bases in between. The CDR3 DNA follows: TGCAGTGCTAGGAGACAGGTTAACGCTGAAGCTTTCTTT. It codes for CSARRQVNAEAFF.

This clonotype has at least ten counts. V usage is TRBV25-1 and J usage is TRBJ2-5; 9 positions agree with TRBD1. CDR1 is MGHDK, CDR2 SYGVNS, per germline. Germline trimming cut 4 bases from V and 5 bases from J; bases unmatched to any gene: 8. The CDR3 spans 15 residues. The CDR3 is CASSGWTGEMETQYF. Here the CDR3 DNA reads TGTGCCAGCAGTGGCTGGACAGGGGAGATGGAGACCCAGTACTTC.

This clonotype was seen at least ten times. The chain combines TRBV29-1 with TRBJ1-2; D is possibly TRBD1 (5 bases). V was clipped by 7 bases and J by 6 bases, with 12 bases between them. The CDR3 contains 11 residues. Germline V lookup: CDR1 SQVTM, CDR2 ANQGSEA. The CDR3 sequence: CSARGGDGYTF. CDR3 bases: TGCAGCGCCCGGGGGGGAGATGGCTACACCTTC. Together with reference TRBV29-1 and TRBJ1-2, the CDR3 gives the full variable domain: SAVISQKPSRDICQRGTSLTIQCQVDSQVTMMFWYRQQPGQSLTLIATANQGSEATYESGFVIDKFPISRPNLTFSTLTVSNMSPEDSSIYLCSARGGDGYTFGSGTRLTVV.

In this sample, this clonotype turned up many times. The chain employs TRBV5-1 and TRBJ2-7; tentative D call: TRBD2 (6 bases). The CDR3 spans 14 residues. Germline V gene sequence: CDR1 SGHRS, CDR2 YFSETQ. The V and J ends lost 0 bases and 0 bases respectively, with 7 bases between them. As DNA, the CDR3 is TGCGCCAGCAGCTTGGCCGGGAGCTCCTACGAGCAGTACTTC. This codes for CASSLAGSSYEQYF.

This chain joins TRBV20-1 and TRBJ2-3, with 8 positions matching TRBD1. The J segment lost 3 bases and the V segment lost 6 bases, leaving 11 bases of the junction unmatched. The CDR3 sequence is 15 residues long. The germline V gene has CDR1 DFQATT and CDR2 SNEGSKA (reference sequence). Written as DNA, the CDR3 is TGCAGTGCGAAAGGAACAGGGGGAAGGACAGATACGCAGTATTTT. Protein: CSAKGTGGRTDTQYF.

V is TRBV5-1 and J is TRBJ2-1; 7 nucleotides line up with TRBD2. The ends lost 0 bases at V and 10 bases at J; junction bases unmatched: 4. The CDR3 length is 13 residues. In germline, CDR1 is SGHRS, CDR2 YFSETQ. As DNA, the CDR3 is TGCGCCAGCAGCTTGGGACCGGGACTAGAGCAGTTCTTC. Its protein product is CASSLGPGLEQFF.

The rearrangement links TRBV13 to TRBJ1-2; D remains unclear. The CDR3 has 19 residues. Germline-derived CDR1 and CDR2 are PRHDT and FYEKMQ (reference sequence). Trimming stripped 0 bases from V and 0 bases from J, with 20 bases between. Here the CDR3 reads CASSLGGDGIIEANYGYTF. CDR3 bases: TGTGCCAGCAGCTTAGGGGGAGACGGAATCATTGAAGCTAACTATGGCTACACCTTC.

The chain has TRBV29-1 and TRBJ2-7; the D gene is possibly TRBD2 (6 bases). The CDR3 is 15 residues long. V dropped 4 bases and J dropped 5 bases, with 21 bases sitting between them. Germline CDR1 is SQVTM and CDR2 is ANQGSEA. The CDR3 nucleotides read TGCAGCGTTGTGTCCCCTCAGGTGTGGGGGGACGAGCAGTACTTC. Translated: CSVVSPQVWGDEQYF.

This clonotype was observed many times. The chain employs TRBV5-1 and TRBJ2-7; no clear D. The CDR3 runs to 13 residues. The V and J ends lost 4 bases and 2 bases respectively, with 10 bases between them. Germline values: CDR1 SGHRS, CDR2 YFSETQ. The CDR3 region has the DNA TGCGCCAGCAGCCCGGACGGAGCCTACGAGCAGTACTTC. Protein: CASSPDGAYEQYF.

This chain links TRBV10-3 with TRBJ1-4; no clear D. CDR1 and CDR2 (germline): ENHRY, SYGVKD. Between the trimmed V and J ends, which lost 2 bases and 5 bases, there was a span of 12 bases. The CDR3 is made up of 15 amino acids. The CDR3 reads CAISERAGVNEKLFF. The CDR3, as DNA: TGTGCCATCAGTGAGAGGGCTGGAGTCAATGAAAAACTGTTTTTT.

The sample holds a few counts of this clonotype. The chain joins TRBV9 to TRBJ2-7, with 7 bases aligning to TRBD1. CDR1 SGDLS and CDR2 YYNGEE come from the germline V gene. This CDR3 has 15 residues. Germline trimming cut 2 bases from V and 2 bases from J; bases unmatched to any gene: 7. The CDR3 DNA is TGTGCCAGCAGCGTGGACGGGACAGAAGCCTACGAGCAGTACTTC. Amino acids: CASSVDGTEAYEQYF.